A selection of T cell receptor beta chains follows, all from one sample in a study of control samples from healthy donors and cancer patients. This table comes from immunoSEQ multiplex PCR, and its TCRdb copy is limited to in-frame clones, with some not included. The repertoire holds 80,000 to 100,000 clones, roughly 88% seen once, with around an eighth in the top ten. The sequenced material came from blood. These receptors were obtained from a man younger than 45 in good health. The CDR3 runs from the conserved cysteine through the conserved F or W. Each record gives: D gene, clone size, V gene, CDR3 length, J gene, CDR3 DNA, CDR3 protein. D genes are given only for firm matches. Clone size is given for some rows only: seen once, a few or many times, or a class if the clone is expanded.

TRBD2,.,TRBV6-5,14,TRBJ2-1,TGTGCCAGCAGTCTAGCGGACGCCTACAATGAGCAGTTCTTC,CASSLADAYNEQFF
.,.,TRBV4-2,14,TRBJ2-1,TGTGCCAGCAGCCAAGCGGTAGGGCACAATGAGCAGTTCTTC,CASSQAVGHNEQFF
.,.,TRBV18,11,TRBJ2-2,TGTGCCAGCTCGGCAACCGGGGAGCTGTTTTTT,CASSATGELFF
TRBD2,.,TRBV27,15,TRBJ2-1,TGTGCCAGCAGTTCCGGGACTAGCGGGAGTAATGAGCAGTTCTTC,CASSSGTSGSNEQFF
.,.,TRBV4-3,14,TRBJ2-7,TGCGCCAGCAGCCAAGATAGCCAGACCTACGAGCAGTACTTC,CASSQDSQTYEQYF
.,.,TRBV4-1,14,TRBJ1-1,TGCGCCAGCAGCCAATTGAGGCGGGACACTGAAGCTTTCTTT,CASSQLRRDTEAFF
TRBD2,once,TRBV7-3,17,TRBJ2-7,TGTGCCAGCAGCTTAAAGGGGACTAGCGGGAGGGTGGACGAGCAGTACTTC,CASSLKGTSGRVDEQYF
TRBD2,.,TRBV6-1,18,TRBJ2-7,TGTGCCAGCAGTGAAGGAAGCTGGTCTAGCGGCAACTCCTACGAGCAGTACTTC,CASSEGSWSSGNSYEQYF
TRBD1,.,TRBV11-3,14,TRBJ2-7,TGTGCCAGCAGCTTATCCCAGGGGGCCTACGAGCAGTACTTC,CASSLSQGAYEQYF
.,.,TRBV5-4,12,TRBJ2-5,TGTGCCAGCAGCAGGTCCCAAGAGACCCAGTACTTC,CASSRSQETQYF
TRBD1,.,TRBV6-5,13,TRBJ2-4,TGTGCCAGCAGGGACAGGGGCGAAAACATTCAGTACTTC,CASRDRGENIQYF
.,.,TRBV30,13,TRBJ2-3,TGTGCACGCACCAGCGTGAGCACAGATACGCAGTATTTT,CARTSVSTDTQYF
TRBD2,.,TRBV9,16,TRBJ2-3,TGTGCCAGCAGCGTCTTGACTAGCGGGGGTAAAGATACGCAGTATTTT,CASSVLTSGGKDTQYF
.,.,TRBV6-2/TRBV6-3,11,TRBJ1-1,TGTGCCAGCAGCAGACTAACTGAAGCTTTCTTT,CASSRLTEAFF
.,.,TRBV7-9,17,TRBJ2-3,TGTGCCAGCAGCTTAAAGGGGTCATACAGACGCACAGATACGCAGTATTTT,CASSLKGSYRRTDTQYF
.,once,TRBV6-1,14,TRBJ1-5,TGTGCCAGCAGTGATATTGGGGGAAGCCAGCCCCAGCATTTT,CASSDIGGSQPQHF
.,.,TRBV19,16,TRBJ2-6,TGTGCCAGTAGTACTCCGGACTTAAATGGGGCCAACGTCCTGACTTTC,CASSTPDLNGANVLTF
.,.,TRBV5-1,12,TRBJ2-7,TGCGCCAGCAGCTTAGGGGTAGAAGAGCAGTACTTC,CASSLGVEEQYF
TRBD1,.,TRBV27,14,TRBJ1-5,TGTGCCAGCAGTCTACAGGGGTTAGGTCAGCCCCAGCATTTT,CASSLQGLGQPQHF
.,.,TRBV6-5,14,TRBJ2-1,TGTGCCAGCAGTTCCAGCGCCTCCTACAATGAGCAGTTCTTC,CASSSSASYNEQFF
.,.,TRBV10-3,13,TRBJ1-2,TGTGCCATCCGCGGAGTAACCAACTATGGCTACACCTTC,CAIRGVTNYGYTF
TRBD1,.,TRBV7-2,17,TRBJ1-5,TGTGCCAGCAGCGCCCGACAGGGCCCCGGGTTCCCCCAGCCCCAGCATTTT,CASSARQGPGFPQPQHF
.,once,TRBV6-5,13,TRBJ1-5,TGTGCCACCAACAGGGAAAGCAATCAGCCCCAGCATTTT,CATNRESNQPQHF
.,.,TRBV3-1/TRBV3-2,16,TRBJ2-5,TGTGCCAGCAGCCGCCAAGCTCGCATTAGAACAGAGACCCAGTACTTC,CASSRQARIRTETQYF
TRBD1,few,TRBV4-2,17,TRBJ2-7,TGTGCCAGCAGCCATAGTAGAGGGACAGGGGAGGCCTACGAGCAGTACTTC,CASSHSRGTGEAYEQYF
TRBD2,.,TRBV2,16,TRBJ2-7,TGTGCCAGCTTGGATGCGGGGGAATTAAACTCCTACGAGCAGTACTTC,CASLDAGELNSYEQYF
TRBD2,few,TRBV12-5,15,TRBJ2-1,TGTGCTAGCGCAACTAGCGGCAGCTCCTACAATGAGCAGTTCTTC,CASATSGSSYNEQFF
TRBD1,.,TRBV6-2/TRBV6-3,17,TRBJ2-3,TGTGCCAGCAGCCCCGGGACAGGGGGCATTATAGGAGATACGCAGTATTTT,CASSPGTGGIIGDTQYF
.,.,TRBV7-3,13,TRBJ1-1,TGTGCCAGCAGCTTAACCGGGTACACTGAAGCTTTCTTT,CASSLTGYTEAFF
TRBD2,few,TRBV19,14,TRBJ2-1,TGTGCCAGTAGGTCTCTAGCGGGAGTCCCTGAGCAGTTCTTC,CASRSLAGVPEQFF
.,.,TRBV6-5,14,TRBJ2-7,TGTGCCAGTCGCCGGGACATTTTAATTTACGAGCAGTACTTC,CASRRDILIYEQYF
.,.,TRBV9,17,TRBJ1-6,TGTGCCAGCAGCCCGGAGAGAGGGATTTGGGGGAATTCACCCCTCCACTTT,CASSPERGIWGNSPLHF
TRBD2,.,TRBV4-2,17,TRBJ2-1,TGTGCCAGCAGCCAAGATGCCAGCGGGAGGCCCTACAATGAGCAGTTCTTC,CASSQDASGRPYNEQFF
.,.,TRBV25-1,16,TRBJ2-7,TGTGCCAGCAGTGACCCTCAGGGGAGCGGGACCTACGAGCAGTACTTC,CASSDPQGSGTYEQYF
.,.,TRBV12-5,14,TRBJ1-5,TGTGCTAGTGGTTCGATTTTTGTAGATCAGCCCCAGCATTTT,CASGSIFVDQPQHF
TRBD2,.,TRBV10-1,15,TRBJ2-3,TGCGCCAGCAGTGCGTTAGCGGGAGATCAAGATACGCAGTATTTT,CASSALAGDQDTQYF
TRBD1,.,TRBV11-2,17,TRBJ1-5,TGTGCCAGCAGCCTCCTACCGGGACAGGGGACTAATCAGCCCCAGCATTTT,CASSLLPGQGTNQPQHF
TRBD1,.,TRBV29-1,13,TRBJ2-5,TGCAGCGTGAGGGACAGGGCGGGAGAGACCCAGTACTTC,CSVRDRAGETQYF
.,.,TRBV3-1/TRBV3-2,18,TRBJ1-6,TGTGCCAGCAGCCAAGATTGGGGCGGGAGCTCCTATAATTCACCCCTCCACTTT,CASSQDWGGSSYNSPLHF
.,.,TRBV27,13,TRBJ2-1,TGTGCCAGCAGTTTCCGTGCTAGCAATGAGCAGTTCTTC,CASSFRASNEQFF
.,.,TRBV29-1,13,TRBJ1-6,TGCAGCGTTCTCACAGGCCCGAATTCACCCCTCCACTTT,CSVLTGPNSPLHF
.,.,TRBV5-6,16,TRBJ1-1,TGTGCCAGCAGCTTATTAGACCAACAAAGGGGCACTGAAGCTTTCTTT,CASSLLDQQRGTEAFF
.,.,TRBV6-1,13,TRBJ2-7,TGTGCCAGCAGTGAACGGGACGCCTCCGAGCAGTACTTC,CASSERDASEQYF
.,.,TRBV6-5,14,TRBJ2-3,TGTGCCAGCAGTTTTTCTAGCGACACAGATACGCAGTATTTT,CASSFSSDTDTQYF
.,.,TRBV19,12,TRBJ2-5,TGTGCCAGCGGACTCCCCCGGGAGACCCAGTACTTC,CASGLPRETQYF
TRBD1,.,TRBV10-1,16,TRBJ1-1,TGCGCCAGCAGTGTGTTGGACAGGGGCGGGGGGTGCGGAGCTTTCTTT,CASSVLDRGGGCGAFF
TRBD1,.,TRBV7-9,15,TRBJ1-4,TGTGCCAGCAGCTTAAGTGCAGGGGGTAGCGAAAAACTGTTTTTT,CASSLSAGGSEKLFF
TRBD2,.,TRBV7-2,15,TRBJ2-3,TGTGCCAGCAGCTTAGGGGGACTATACACAGATACGCAGTATTTT,CASSLGGLYTDTQYF
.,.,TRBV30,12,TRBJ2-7,TGTGCCTGGAACCCCACAGGGTTCGAGCAGTACTTC,CAWNPTGFEQYF
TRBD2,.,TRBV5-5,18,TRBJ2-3,TGTGCCAGCAGATTACAACGGGGGACTAGCGAACGCACAGATACGCAGTATTTT,CASRLQRGTSERTDTQYF
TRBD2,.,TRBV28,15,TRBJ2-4,TGTGCCAGCAGTTTACCAGCGGGAGAGGGGAACATTCAGTACTTC,CASSLPAGEGNIQYF
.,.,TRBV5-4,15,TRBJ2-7,TGTGCCAGCAACCACGGGACCAGCACACTTGGCGAGCAGTACTTC,CASNHGTSTLGEQYF
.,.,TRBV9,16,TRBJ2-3,TGTGCCAGCAGCGTAGCTGGGCACCTGTACACAGATACGCAGTATTTT,CASSVAGHLYTDTQYF